This record looks at one T cell receptor beta chain sequence and its context. The antigen remains unidentified. Germline V gene lookup returns CDR1 SGHAT and CDR2 FQNNGV. This CDR3 is built from 14 residues. The V gene lost 2 bases and the J gene lost 6 bases, with 12 bases spanning the gap. These data come from a study of T cell repertoires in cytomegalovirus infection. TCRdb redid the calling of the reads with MiXCR, one entry per CDR3 protein. The sample carries hundreds of thousands of distinct CDR3 sequences, about 44% recorded once. This specimen was cultured PBMCs, taken from culture after CMV antigen stimulation. The sequence came from a human donor in good health (CMV status not recorded). Some clones in this sample may be carry-over from other donors' samples. The rearrangement links TRBV11-2 to TRBJ2-3; D remains ambiguous. CDR3 nucleotides: TGTGCCAGCAGCTTAAGGCAGGTGGCTGATACGCAGTATTTT. This sequence encodes CASSLRQVADTQYF.